This T cell receptor beta chain was profiled in a study of cytomegalovirus exposure and HLA in healthy donors. In the study overall: As released early, the data held 75 million to 90 million unique TCRs from HLA-typed donors. Regarding the study as a whole: According to the study, 160 or so TCR beta chains were cytomegalovirus-associated.

This CDR3 spans 17 amino acids. The ends were cut back, 2 bases at V and 0 bases at J, with 18 bases in the middle. Germline V gene data show CDR1 as SGHRS and CDR2 as YFSETQ. The study sampled nominally healthy donors, though unrecorded immune exposures were likely. A remark on this clone: Its target is unknown.

60 Vbeta and 13 Jbeta primers were used in PCR. The data were produced by immunoSEQ multiplex PCR, yet TCRdb's version contains in-frame clones alone and is incomplete. The table for this sample gives about 39,000 clones. What was sequenced was PBMCs. This chain uses TRBV5-1 with TRBJ2-7; a possible D gene is TRBD2 (6 bases). This clonotype was sampled from a male donor in good health and CMV-seronegative. The CDR3 loop reads CASSLDGGIISSYEQYF. DNA of the CDR3: TGCGCCAGCAGCTTAGACGGGGGTATAATAAGCTCCTACGAGCAGTACTTC.